The 21 T cell receptor beta chains below were found in one sample sequenced in a study of graft-versus-host responses after intestinal transplantation. Some clones are missing from TCRdb's copy, which holds only in-frame ones; the method was immunoSEQ multiplex PCR. The data contain 90,000 to 150,000 clones, roughly 91% of them singletons. Their antigen targets remain unknown. The material sequenced was unstimulated CD4+ T cells sorted from spleen or lymph node cells, taken before intestinal transplant. All receptors come from a human donor who received an intestinal transplant.

The chain carries TRBV5-1 and TRBJ2-7; D may be TRBD1 (6 bases). The CDR3 covers 15 residues. Germline V gene sequence: CDR1 SGHRS, CDR2 YFSETQ. The V gene lost 1 base and the J gene lost 7 bases, with 18 bases spanning the gap. CDR3 DNA sequence: TGCGCCAGCAGCTTGTCGACAGCCCCAGGGGAAGAGCAGTACTTC. It encodes CASSLSTAPGEEQYF. The full variable domain, in which reference TRBV5-1 and TRBJ2-7 provide the parts outside the CDR3, is KAGVTQTPRYLIKTRGQQVTLSCSPISGHRSVSWYQQTPGQGLQFLFEYFSETQRNKGNFPGRFSGRQFSNSRSEMNVSTLELGDSALYLCASSLSTAPGEEQYFGPGTRLTVT.

This sequence joins TRBV5-1 and TRBJ2-3; D remains ambiguous. Between the trimmed V and J ends, which lost 4 bases and 2 bases, there was a span of 5 bases. There are 12 residues in the CDR3. Germline V gene lookup returns CDR1 SGHRS and CDR2 YFSETQ. The CDR3 protein is CASSPHTDTQYF. CDR3 in DNA: TGCGCCAGCAGCCCGCACACAGATACGCAGTATTTT.

This rearrangement joins TRBV6-1 to TRBJ2-7, with D possibly being TRBD1 (5 bases). The germline V gene encodes CDR1 MNHNS and CDR2 SASEGT. V was shortened by 4 bases and J by 1 base, with 8 bases between the two germline ends. The CDR3 is 13 residues long. The CDR3, as DNA: TGTGCCAGCAGTGTAAGACAGTCCTACGAGCAGTACTTC. Its translation: CASSVRQSYEQYF.

CDR3 nucleotide sequence: TGTGCCAGCAGCTTATGGTTAGGATGGGAGCAGGGTTACAATGAGCAGTTCTTC. Amino acids: CASSLWLGWEQGYNEQFF. The chain joins TRBV7-9 to TRBJ2-1; D could derive from TRBD1 or TRBD2 (5 bases each). Germline V gives CDR1 SEHNR, CDR2 FQNEAQ (reference sequence). CDR3 length: 18 residues. V lost 2 bases and J lost 4, with 21 bases in between.

This chain joins TRBV11-2 and TRBJ2-3; the D is unclear. Germline V lookup: CDR1 SGHAT, CDR2 FQNNGV. Trimming removed 3 bases from V and 2 bases from J, with 15 bases in between. The CDR3 has 16 amino acids. The CDR3 DNA follows: TGTGCCAGCAGCTTCCCCCCCGTCCTTCTCACAGATACGCAGTATTTT. Amino acids: CASSFPPVLLTDTQYF.

The chain recombines TRBV2 with TRBJ1-5; unclear D gene. Germline lookup yields CDR1 SNHLY and CDR2 FYNNEI. V lost 5 bases, J lost 6 bases, and 14 bases lay in between. The CDR3 has 14 amino acids. CDR3 sequence (DNA): TGTGCCAGCAGTAGAGGGAGGGTTACTCAGCCCCAGCATTTT. It encodes CASSRGRVTQPQHF. The full variable domain, completed using reference TRBV2 and TRBJ1-5, is EPEVTQTPSHQVTQMGQEVILRCVPISNHLYFYWYRQILGQKVEFLVSFYNNEISEKSEIFDDQFSVERPDGSNFTLKIRSTKLEDSAMYFCASSRGRVTQPQHFGDGTRLSIL.

This clone has a single count. The gene calls are TRBV30 and TRBJ2-7, with D possibly matching TRBD2 (5 bases). In germline, CDR1 is GTSNPN, CDR2 SVGIG (reference sequence). V shed 0 bases and J shed 4 bases, with 10 bases lying between them. This CDR3 spans 13 amino acids. The CDR3 protein is CAWSVGGQYEQYF. DNA of the CDR3: TGTGCCTGGAGTGTAGGAGGCCAGTACGAGCAGTACTTC.

The sample holds one count of this clone. V is TRBV2 and J is TRBJ2-6, with D possibly TRBD1 on 6 matching bases. The CDR3 consists of 16 residues. Germline values: CDR1 SNHLY, CDR2 FYNNEI. Between the trimmed V and J ends, which lost 6 bases and 0 bases, there was a span of 12 bases. The CDR3: CASRGQPFSGANVLTF. The CDR3 DNA is TGTGCCAGCAGGGGACAACCATTCTCTGGGGCCAACGTCCTGACTTTC. The variable domain in full, completed from reference TRBV2 and TRBJ2-6, reads EPEVTQTPSHQVTQMGQEVILRCVPISNHLYFYWYRQILGQKVEFLVSFYNNEISEKSEIFDDQFSVERPDGSNFTLKIRSTKLEDSAMYFCASRGQPFSGANVLTFGAGSRLTVL.

The rearrangement joins TRBV30 to TRBJ1-1, with unresolved D. The CDR3 loop spans 12 amino acids. V gave up 8 bases and J gave up 0 bases, with 10 bases separating them. CDR1 is GTSNPN, CDR2 SVGIG, per germline (reference sequence). In nucleotides, the CDR3 is TGTGCCACGGGTAAGATGAACACTGAAGCTTTCTTT. Translating it yields CATGKMNTEAFF.

The CDR3 DNA is TGTGCCAGCAGCTCCCCGTCCTACGAGCAGTACTTC. Protein product: CASSSPSYEQYF. The chain combines TRBV7-6 with TRBJ2-7, with D unresolved. The germline V and J ends were trimmed by 4 bases and 1 base, with 5 bases remaining between them. Germline values: CDR1 SGHVS, CDR2 FNYEAQ. This CDR3 region has 12 residues.

The chain links TRBV4-1 to TRBJ2-5; D unresolved. The CDR3 is 13 amino acids. Trimming stripped 3 bases from V and 1 base from J, with 6 bases between. Germline CDR1 is MGHRA and CDR2 is YSYEKL. CDR3 residues: CASSHPAQETQYF. The CDR3 bases are TGCGCCAGCAGCCATCCCGCCCAAGAGACCCAGTACTTC.

This clone is a singleton in its sample. This sequence joins TRBV5-1 and TRBJ2-3; the match to TRBD2 covers 10 bases. This CDR3 spans 14 amino acids. Germline CDR1 reads SGHRS; CDR2 reads YFSETQ. The junction had 7 bases not matched to a gene; V was cut back by 5 bases and J by 7 bases. The chain's CDR3 is CASRVTSGIYTQYF. The CDR3 coding sequence is TGCGCCAGCAGGGTAACTAGCGGGATATATACGCAGTATTTT.

The genes are TRBV11-2 and TRBJ1-1, with 7 bases that match TRBD1. The CDR3 contains 14 residues. Losses at the gene ends were 5 bases for V and 2 bases for J; bases not matched to a gene: 5. Germline V gene data show CDR1 as SGHAT and CDR2 as FQNNGV. CDR3 DNA sequence: TGTGCCAGCAGCCGACAGGGAGGAAACACTGAAGCTTTCTTT. Translating gives CASSRQGGNTEAFF.

The CDR3 protein is CASSDRGRGNTEAFF. CDR3 in DNA: TGTGCCAGCAGTGACAGGGGGCGCGGGAACACTGAAGCTTTCTTT. The chain combines TRBV14 with TRBJ1-1; 10 bases fit TRBD1. CDR3 size: 15 residues. Germline V gene sequence: CDR1 SGHDN, CDR2 FVKESK. J gave up 1 base and V 6 bases, and 5 bases lay outside the gene matches.

This clone has just one count. This chain connects TRBV29-1 to TRBJ2-7, with D possibly TRBD2 on 6 matching bases. CDR1 is SQVTM and CDR2 is ANQGSEA in the germline V gene. This CDR3 is 13 amino acids long. V was clipped by 8 bases and J by 0 bases, with 14 bases between them. CDR3 sequence reads: CSFVSGSSYEQYF. CDR3 DNA sequence: TGCAGCTTCGTTAGCGGTAGCTCCTACGAGCAGTACTTC.

The gene calls are TRBV11-2 and TRBJ2-7; TRBD1 matches at 8 bases. Germline V gives CDR1 SGHAT, CDR2 FQNNGV. The CDR3 is made up of 15 amino acids. Trimming at V came to 1 base and at J to 1 base, leaving 3 bases not matched to a gene. CDR3 nucleotide sequence: TGTGCCAGCAGCTTAGGGACAGGGAGGTCCTACGAGCAGTACTTC. Its protein product is CASSLGTGRSYEQYF.

The chain links TRBV7-9 to TRBJ2-3; TRBD2 matches at 7 bases. The J segment lost 2 bases and the V segment lost 4 bases, leaving 12 bases of the junction unmatched. Germline CDR1 is SEHNR and CDR2 is FQNEAQ (reference sequence). This CDR3 spans 17 amino acids. In DNA form, the CDR3 reads TGTGCCAGCAGCTCCAATTCGTGGGAGGGATACACAGATACGCAGTATTTT. This encodes CASSSNSWEGYTDTQYF.

The genes are TRBV6-5 and TRBJ1-2; D is perhaps TRBD1 (5 bases). Trimming took 8 bases from V and 8 from J, leaving 18 bases between them. Germline CDR1 reads MNHEY; CDR2 reads SVGAGI. CDR3 size: 13 residues. CDR3 nucleotide sequence: TGTGCCAGCCAAGGGGCCCGGGGGGGAGGCTACACCTTC. This translates into CASQGARGGGYTF.

V gene TRBV19 combines with J gene TRBJ1-3; 7 bases are shared with TRBD1. V lost 4 bases, J lost 0 bases, and 9 bases stayed unmatched. The CDR3 covers 17 residues. CDR1 and CDR2 (germline): LNHDA, SQIVND (reference sequence). For the CDR3, the DNA is TGTGCCAGTAGTAACCCCGGGGACAGCTCCTCTGGAAACACCATATATTTT. Translated: CASSNPGDSSSGNTIYF.

This clone is a singleton in its sample. The rearrangement links TRBV27 to TRBJ2-3, with D possibly being TRBD1 (6 bases). V lost 5 bases and J lost 4, with 25 bases in between. The CDR3 totals 18 residues. Germline V gene sequence: CDR1 MNHEY, CDR2 SMNVEV (reference sequence). This chain's CDR3 is CASSPTTLGQPGPDTQYF. The CDR3 DNA reads as TGTGCCAGCAGTCCGACCACCCTGGGACAACCGGGCCCAGATACGCAGTATTTT.

The chain joins TRBV30 to TRBJ2-5; D unclear. V lost 2 bases, J lost 5 bases, and 15 bases lay in between. Germline V gene data show CDR1 as GTSNPN and CDR2 as SVGIG (reference sequence). The CDR3 sequence is 14 residues long. CDR3 in amino acids: CAWSFSFALETQYF. CDR3 coding DNA: TGTGCCTGGAGTTTTTCTTTTGCTTTGGAGACCCAGTACTTC.